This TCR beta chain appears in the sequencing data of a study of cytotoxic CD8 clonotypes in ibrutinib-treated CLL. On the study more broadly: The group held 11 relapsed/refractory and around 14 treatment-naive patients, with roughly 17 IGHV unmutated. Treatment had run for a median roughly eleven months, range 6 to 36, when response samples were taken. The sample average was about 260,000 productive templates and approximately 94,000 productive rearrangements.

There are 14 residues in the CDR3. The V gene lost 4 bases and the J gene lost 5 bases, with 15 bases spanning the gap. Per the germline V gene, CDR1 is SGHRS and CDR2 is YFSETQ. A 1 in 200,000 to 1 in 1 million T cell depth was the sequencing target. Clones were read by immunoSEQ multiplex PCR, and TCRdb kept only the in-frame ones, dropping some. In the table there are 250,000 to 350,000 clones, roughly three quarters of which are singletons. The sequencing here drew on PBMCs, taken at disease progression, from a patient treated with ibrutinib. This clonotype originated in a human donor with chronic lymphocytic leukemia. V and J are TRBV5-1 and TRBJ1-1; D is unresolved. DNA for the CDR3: TGCGCCAGCAGCCCCTACCCCGTGCTGACTGAAGCTTTCTTT. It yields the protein CASSPYPVLTEAFF.